Listed below are T cell receptor beta chains from one sample, sequenced in a study of a mutant IDH1 vaccine in newly diagnosed glioma. These receptors are not linked to any known antigen. Assay: immunoSEQ multiplex PCR; the TCRdb copy retains only in-frame clones and omits some. The sample includes around 51,000 clones, around 78% of them seen just once. The source was PBMCs, collected from a glioma patient whose treatment included an IDH1 peptide vaccine. The receptors shown here come from a woman aged 40 to 50 with glioma. The CDR3 runs from the conserved cysteine through the conserved F or W. The D gene is left open where the match is weak. Size is omitted from some rows. Given values are once, few, many or a class for expanded clones.

>14|TRBV5-1|TRBJ1-6|NA|NA
CASSLGTLASPLHF
TGCGCCAGCAGCTTGGGGACACTAGCCTCACCCCTCCACTTT
>16|TRBV5-1|TRBJ1-2|few|NA
CASSSSSGGLREGYTF
TGCGCCAGCAGCAGCTCGAGTGGGGGCCTGAGGGAGGGCTACACCTTC
>17|TRBV19|TRBJ1-5|NA|TRBD1
CASSSRTGLYSNQPQHF
TGTGCCAGTAGTTCGAGGACAGGATTATATAGCAATCAGCCCCAGCATTTT
>16|TRBV5-1|TRBJ1-2|NA|TRBD1
CASSPGQGASVYGYTF
TGCGCCAGCAGCCCTGGACAGGGGGCATCGGTCTATGGCTACACCTTC
>11|TRBV6-5|TRBJ1-2|NA|NA
CASSSGYGYTF
TGTGCCAGCAGCTCAGGGTATGGCTACACCTTC
>14|TRBV30|TRBJ1-6|NA|NA
CAWSGGLFNSPLHF
TGTGCCTGGAGTGGGGGACTTTTTAATTCACCCCTCCACTTT
>14|TRBV7-7|TRBJ2-1|NA|TRBD2
CASSRERGVNEQFF
TGTGCTAGCAGCCGGGAGCGGGGGGTCAATGAGCAGTTCTTC
>13|TRBV6-1|TRBJ2-5|NA|NA
CASSDAPLETQYF
TGTGCCAGCAGTGATGCCCCGTTAGAGACCCAGTACTTC
>14|TRBV5-1|TRBJ1-2|NA|NA
CASSLETPNYGYTF
TGCGCCAGCAGCTTGGAGACACCGAACTATGGCTACACCTTC
>13|TRBV5-1|TRBJ2-3|NA|NA
CASSPGAGDTQYF
TGCGCCAGCAGCCCGGGGGCTGGAGATACGCAGTATTTT
>14|TRBV5-1|TRBJ2-1|NA|TRBD2
CASSLDRGGNEQFF
TGCGCCAGCAGCCTTGACCGGGGGGGCAATGAGCAGTTCTTC
>15|TRBV15|TRBJ1-2|once|NA
CATSSTAGNNYGYTF
TGTGCCACCTCAAGCACGGCAGGGAACAACTATGGCTACACCTTC
>14|TRBV7-9|TRBJ2-7|NA|NA
CASSSGHSQDEQYF
TGTGCCAGCAGCTCCGGACACTCCCAGGACGAGCAGTACTTC
>14|TRBV30|TRBJ1-3|NA|NA
CAWSIVRGGNTIYF
TGTGCCTGGAGTATCGTCAGGGGAGGAAACACCATATATTTT
>14|TRBV5-1|TRBJ1-6|NA|NA
CASSLETYNSPLHF
TGCGCCAGCAGCTTGGAGACCTATAATTCACCCCTCCACTTT
>14|TRBV18|TRBJ1-2|NA|NA
CASSLPTETYGYTF
TGTGCCAGCTCTCTTCCGACAGAAACCTATGGCTACACCTTC
>11|TRBV30|TRBJ2-7|NA|TRBD2
CALGRVGEQYF
TGTGCCTTGGGGAGGGTAGGGGAGCAGTACTTC
>12|TRBV30|TRBJ1-2|NA|NA
CAWSVLLNSYTF
TGTGCCTGGAGTGTTCTATTAAATAGCTACACCTTC
>13|TRBV6-1|TRBJ2-7|NA|NA
CASSEAVSYEQYF
TGTGCCAGCAGTGAAGCGGTCTCCTACGAGCAGTACTTC
>15|TRBV7-9|TRBJ2-1|NA|TRBD2
CASSLKLAGGNEQFF
TGTGCCAGCAGCTTAAAACTAGCGGGGGGGAATGAGCAGTTCTTC
>15|TRBV5-5|TRBJ1-2|NA|NA
CASSSVGGLGYGYTF
TGTGCCAGCAGCTCCGTCGGGGGGTTAGGGTATGGCTACACCTTC
>15|TRBV5-1|TRBJ2-3|NA|TRBD1
CASSLNRGDTDTQYF
TGCGCCAGCAGCTTGAACAGGGGGGACACAGATACGCAGTATTTT
>15|TRBV4-2|TRBJ1-1|few|TRBD1
CASSQEDRLNTEAFF
TGTGCCAGCAGCCAAGAGGACAGGCTGAACACTGAAGCTTTCTTT
>17|TRBV7-3|TRBJ2-5|NA|TRBD2
CASSLNPQRGGKETQYF
TGTGCCAGCAGCTTAAACCCCCAGCGGGGGGGCAAAGAGACCCAGTACTTC
>16|TRBV5-4|TRBJ2-7|NA|TRBD2
CASSPGAGGLLGEQYF
TGTGCCAGCAGCCCTGGAGCGGGGGGCCTGCTAGGCGAGCAGTACTTC
>11|TRBV5-1|TRBJ1-5|NA|NA
CASSLVPPQHF
TGCGCCAGCAGCTTGGTGCCCCCCCAGCATTTT
>16|TRBV5-4|TRBJ1-4|NA|TRBD1
CASSLALTGGDEKLFF
TGTGCCAGCAGCTTGGCCTTAACAGGGGGCGATGAAAAACTGTTTTTT
>12|TRBV27|TRBJ1-5|NA|NA
CASSLMGQPQHF
TGTGCCAGCAGTTTGATGGGTCAGCCCCAGCATTTT
>15|TRBV5-4|TRBJ2-1|few|TRBD2
CASSFSGGSYNEQFF
TGTGCCAGCAGCTTTAGCGGGGGATCCTACAATGAGCAGTTCTTC
>18|TRBV5-4|TRBJ2-7|NA|NA
CASSLQGQGLQRGYEQYF
TGTGCCAGCAGCTTGCAGGGACAGGGCTTACAGCGGGGGTACGAGCAGTACTTC
>13|TRBV29-1|TRBJ2-7|NA|NA
CSVVAGSSYEQYF
TGCAGCGTTGTGGCAGGGAGCTCCTACGAGCAGTACTTC
>14|TRBV7-3|TRBJ2-1|few|NA
CASSLNPGGDEQFF
TGTGCCAGCAGCTTAAACCCAGGGGGGGATGAGCAGTTCTTC
>15|TRBV27|TRBJ1-1|NA|NA
CASSLSILGYTEAFF
TGTGCCAGCAGTTTATCGATATTGGGATACACTGAAGCTTTCTTT
>13|TRBV5-6|TRBJ2-2|NA|NA
CASSLTGTGELFF
TGTGCCAGCAGCTTGACGGGGACCGGGGAGCTGTTTTTT